A selection of T cell receptor beta chains follows, all from one sample in a study of Ad26.COV2.S vaccination and SARS-CoV-2 variants. Method: immunoSEQ multiplex PCR; TCRdb's copy keeps in-frame clones and lacks some. The sample has roughly 300,000 clones, around 90% seen once. The sequencing used peripheral blood, collected in a trial of Ad26.COV2.S vaccine versus placebo. Source of these receptors: a person aged 18 to 65 who received the Ad26.COV2.S COVID-19 vaccine or a placebo. Each CDR3 is given with its conserved first and last residue. A D gene is named only where the DNA matches it firmly. Clone size is shown for a subset of rows, as once, few, many or a class of expanded clone.

>TRBV6-5|TRBJ2-3|TRBD1|few
TGTGCCAGCCAGACAGGGGCATCGGATACGCAGTATTTT
CASQTGASDTQYF
>TRBV5-1|TRBJ2-1|TRBD1|.
TGCGCCAGCAGCCTTCCCGGGACAGGGAACAATGAGCAGTTCTTC
CASSLPGTGNNEQFF
>TRBV7-2|TRBJ2-2|TRBD1|.
TGTGCCAGCAGCCCCCTCGGACAGGGGTCCACCGGGGAGCTGTTTTTT
CASSPLGQGSTGELFF
>TRBV5-6|TRBJ2-7|.|.
TGTGCCAGCAGCTTGGGGGCAGGGATAGAGAACGAGCAGTACTTC
CASSLGAGIENEQYF
>TRBV18|TRBJ2-7|TRBD2|.
TGTGCCAGCTCACTAGCGGGGGGAACCTACGAGCAGTACTTC
CASSLAGGTYEQYF
>TRBV2|TRBJ2-2|.|few
TGTGCCAGTTTACAACGACGTGCCGGGGAGCTGTTTTTT
CASLQRRAGELFF
>TRBV7-2|TRBJ2-1|TRBD2|.
TGTGCCAGCAGCCTAGGAGGGAGGACTAGACTTGGTGAGCAGTTCTTC
CASSLGGRTRLGEQFF
>TRBV6-4|TRBJ1-2|.|.
TGTGCCAGCAGTGCCCAAATAAACGGATCTCCAGGTGGCTACACCTTC
CASSAQINGSPGGYTF
>TRBV6-5|TRBJ2-1|TRBD2|.
TGTGCCAGCACCCCAAGCGGGGGGGCTAGGGAGCAGTTCTTC
CASTPSGGAREQFF
>TRBV4-2|TRBJ2-3|.|.
TGTGCCAGCAGCCGAAACCGGGACTTAAGCACAGATACGCAGTATTTT
CASSRNRDLSTDTQYF
>TRBV4-3|TRBJ2-2|.|.
TGCGCCAGCAACCAAGGATTGCCGGGCACCGGGGAGCTGTTTTTT
CASNQGLPGTGELFF
>TRBV11-2|TRBJ1-4|.|.
TGTGCCAGCAGCTCAAAGGGGGCAACTAATGAAAAACTGTTTTTT
CASSSKGATNEKLFF
>TRBV18|TRBJ1-3|.|once
TGTGCCAGCTCACCAGAAAGGGACACCATATATTTT
CASSPERDTIYF
>TRBV5-1|TRBJ2-7|TRBD1|.
TGCGCCAGCAGGCAACGGGGACAGGGCTCCTACGAGCAGTACTTC
CASRQRGQGSYEQYF
>TRBV15|TRBJ2-2|.|.
TGTGCCACCAGGAGAGACTGGAACACCGGGGAGCTGTTTTTT
CATRRDWNTGELFF
>TRBV30|TRBJ1-1|.|.
TGTGCCTGGAGATTCAGGGTAGACACTGAAGCTTTCTTT
CAWRFRVDTEAFF
>TRBV19|TRBJ2-3|.|.
TGTGCCAGTAGTATAGGGCTTGGGACAGATACGCAGTATTTT
CASSIGLGTDTQYF
>TRBV11-2|TRBJ2-7|TRBD1|.
TGTGCCAGCAGCTTCGGAACAGGGGAATACGAGCAGTACTTC
CASSFGTGEYEQYF
>TRBV4-3|TRBJ2-2|TRBD2|.
TGCGCCAGCAGCCAAGAAAGCGGGACTAGCGGTTACACCGGGGAGCTGTTTTTT
CASSQESGTSGYTGELFF
>TRBV30|TRBJ1-3|TRBD1|.
TGTGCCTGGAGCCGCGGGAACAGGGGATCTGGAAACACCATATATTTT
CAWSRGNRGSGNTIYF
>TRBV13|TRBJ1-1|.|.
TGTGCCAGCAGCCGTGAAAACACTGAAGCTTTCTTT
CASSRENTEAFF
>TRBV6-5|TRBJ1-5|.|.
TGTGCCAGCAGACTAGGACAGAGCAATCAGCCCCAGCATTTT
CASRLGQSNQPQHF
>TRBV18|TRBJ1-5|.|.
TGTGCCAGCTCACCAGTGGGGTCTTATAGCAATCAGCCCCAGCATTTT
CASSPVGSYSNQPQHF
>TRBV18|TRBJ2-1|TRBD1|.
TGTGCCAGCTCACAGGGACAGGGCGCCTACAATGAGCAGTTCTTC
CASSQGQGAYNEQFF
>TRBV27|TRBJ2-1|.|.
TGTGCCAGCAAAACTACTAGAGGGGTTGGCAATGAGCAGTTCTTC
CASKTTRGVGNEQFF
>TRBV7-6|TRBJ1-6|.|.
TGTGCCAGCAGCTTAGAACAGAGTGGTAATTCACCCCTCCACTTT
CASSLEQSGNSPLHF